This passage covers 7 T cell receptor beta chains from one sample sequenced in a study of blood T cell repertoires in COVID-19 (dated by TCRdb to the early 2020s). Library construction relied on the immunoSEQ multiplex PCR assay. Imported from immuneACCESS, the table was reduced by TCRdb to in-frame sequences with V and J called. These copies leave out some clones; in studies compared against another copy, an unresolved V gene accounts for under half, and the cause of the remainder is not known. A total of nearly 50,000 clones appear in this sample, 70% to 85% of them only once. The ten largest make up approximately 15% of the sample. The sample was peripheral blood. These TCRs come from a human donor in a cohort sampled during active COVID-19.

CDR3 DNA: TGTGCCAGCAGTCGCGGTACCTTAACCGGGGAGCTGTTTTTT. This codes for CASSRGTLTGELFF. This chain links TRBV6-5 with TRBJ2-2; D call uncertain. Germline CDR1 is MNHEY and CDR2 is SVGAGI. This CDR3 has 14 amino acids. The V end lost 5 bases, the J end lost 5 bases, and 12 bases lay between the germline ends.

This rearrangement joins TRBV28 to TRBJ1-2; D perhaps matches TRBD1 (6 bases). CDR3 size: 16 residues. Trimming removed 4 bases at V and 4 bases at J, with 19 bases between. The germline gives CDR1 MDHEN, CDR2 SYDVKM. CDR3 nucleotides: TGTGCCAGCAGTTCAAAACAGGGTCTAGGCCTCTATGGCTACACCTTC. Its protein is CASSSKQGLGLYGYTF.

The V call is TRBV19, the J call TRBJ1-5; 9 nucleotides align to TRBD1. J was trimmed by 6 bases and V by 4 bases; bases with no gene match: 7. Germline lookup yields CDR1 LNHDA and CDR2 SQIVND (reference sequence). The CDR3 has 15 residues. CDR3 residues: CASSTGQGKGQPQHF. The CDR3, as DNA: TGTGCCAGTAGTACCGGACAGGGGAAGGGTCAGCCCCAGCATTTT.

This clone has just one count. This chain connects TRBV6-1 to TRBJ2-7; weak D call: TRBD1 (5 bases). The CDR3 consists of 14 residues. Germline CDR1 and CDR2: MNHNS and SASEGT. The ends were cut back, 2 bases at V and 3 bases at J, with 11 bases in the middle. The DNA for the CDR3 is TGTGCCAGCAGTGAATTGCGCCAGGGCTACGAGCAGTACTTC. Translation gives CASSELRQGYEQYF.

This clone appeared a single time. V is TRBV19 and J is TRBJ2-2, with TRBD1 identical over 7 bases. Germline-derived CDR1 and CDR2 are LNHDA and SQIVND (reference sequence). V lost 11 bases and J lost 6; bases outside the gene matches: 18. The CDR3 sequence is 16 residues long. The CDR3 DNA reads as TGTGCCCGCCGGGGCCAGGGGGTTGGTGGGGCCGGGGAGCTGTTTTTT. This gives the protein CARRGQGVGGAGELFF.

The CDR3 region is CASSRTLAGGPNNEQFF. The CDR3 nucleotides read TGCGCCAGCAGCCGGACTTTAGCGGGAGGGCCAAACAATGAGCAGTTCTTC. The gene calls are TRBV4-3 and TRBJ2-1, with TRBD2 identical over 11 bases. The trim removed 4 bases at V and 5 bases at J, leaving 10 bases unmatched. This CDR3 has 17 amino acids. Germline CDR1 is LGHNA and CDR2 is YSLEER.

V and J are TRBV15 and TRBJ2-5; possibly TRBD1 for D (6 bases). The CDR3 runs to 16 residues. The germline V gene has CDR1 LNHNV and CDR2 YYDKDF (reference sequence). Trimming took off 1 base at V and 4 bases at J, with 16 bases between the two ends. The CDR3 DNA sequence: TGTGCCACCAGCAGAGTAAGCAGTGGACAGATAGAGACCCAGTACTTC. This sequence encodes CATSRVSSGQIETQYF. The variable domain in full, with the rest retrieved from reference TRBV15 and TRBJ2-5, is DAMVIQNPRYQVTQFGKPVTLSCSQTLNHNVMYWYQQKSSQAPKLLFHYYDKDFNNEADTPDNFQSRRPNTSFCFLDIRSPGLGDTAMYLCATSRVSSGQIETQYFGPGTRLLVL.